This T cell receptor (beta chain) is drawn from a study of CD8+ T cells in alopecia areata (dated by TCRdb to 2016 to 2019). With regard to the full study: Skin from C3H/HeJ donors with spontaneous alopecia (roughly 6-13 months old) was grafted onto female C3H/HeJ recipients that were about 6-10 weeks old. RNA came from the PAXgene miRNA kit for fixed scalp, the miRNeasy kit for PBMCs, and the RNeasy kit for mouse skin. Human TCRbeta sequencing covered scalp tissue and sorted CD4+ and CD8+ peripheral blood T cells from patchy and totalis/universalis alopecia areata patients and healthy controls. The study used high-throughput TCRbeta sequencing to examine T cell clonal expansion in alopecia areata, in both the C3H/HeJ mouse model and human patients. TCRbeta CDR3 regions were amplified by immunoSEQ multiplex PCR using 35 Vbeta forward and 13 Jbeta reverse primers. Scalp clonality was compared across normal scalp (n=4), patchy alopecia areata scalp (n=8), and alopecia totalis/universalis scalp (n=8).

Results the study describes overall, beyond this receptor: Unlike mouse skin, where gammadelta T cells dominate, normal human skin contains resident alphabeta T cells that get sequenced too, which complicates analysis of the scalp TCR repertoire. Higher clonality and more expanded CD8+ clones were observed in lesional scalp than in normal scalp, particularly in alopecia totalis/universalis, a finding suggestive of antigenic drive. TCR sequences shared between patients were less clear than in mice, possibly partly because of HLA diversity in the patient population.

Cells from pooled mouse cutaneous lymph nodes were stained for CD4, CD8alpha, NKG2D, NKG2ACE and other markers and then sorted on a BD Influx. Libraries were built with the immunoSEQ multiplex PCR assay. RNA was extracted from all samples and reverse transcribed into cDNA as template for TCR sequencing. First-strand cDNA was synthesized with SuperScript III using a 2:1 mix of oligo-dT and random hexamers. A synthetic immune receptor repertoire was used to measure amplification bias, and any remaining bias was corrected computationally. Libraries were sequenced on Illumina HiSeq using 60 bp reads that covered the CDR3 and were read from J toward V. Processing in the source paper ran as follows. Raw reads were preprocessed to remove errors, and CDR3 was defined according to IMGT conventions as the region from the conserved cysteine to phenylalanine. To get clonality, Shannon entropy was normalized by log2 of the number of productive unique TCRs and the result was subtracted from 1. Whether scalp clones were CD4 or CD8 was inferred by matching scalp TCRbeta sequences against CD4 and CD8 repertoires sorted from blood. TCRdb carries this immuneACCESS record with in-frame sequences only. Its versions omit some clonotypes, under half of them owing to an unresolved V gene in the studies checked, with the rest unexplained. The DNA gave D and trimming, while V, J and clone size come from that table. There are approximately 300,000 clones in this sample, and none of them is a singleton. Approximately 1.2% of the sample lies in the top ten.

Of note for this clone: The antigen this receptor binds is unknown. This is a mouse receptor, so gene names and germline sequences are those of the mouse. The missing CDR3 end, 4 residues past where the read stops, is filled in from the germline J gene.

The germline V gene (reference sequence) sets CDR1 to NSQYPW and CDR2 to LRSPGD. Reading from cysteine to phenylalanine, the CDR3 counts 15 amino acids. Only the CDR3 bases that were read are kept: 33 of them, in frame from base 1. This TCR was recovered from a C3H/HeJ mouse with alopecia areata. The strain carries MHC haplotype H2-k. Sequenced input: CD4+ T cells sorted from a lymph node. Recombination joined TRBV1 with TRBJ2-5, and TRBD2 aligns with 12 junction nucleotides. The CDR3 protein sequence reads: CTCSVTGGAEDTQYF. The sequenced CDR3 bases are TGCACCTGCAGTGTGACTGGGGGGGCGGAAGAC.